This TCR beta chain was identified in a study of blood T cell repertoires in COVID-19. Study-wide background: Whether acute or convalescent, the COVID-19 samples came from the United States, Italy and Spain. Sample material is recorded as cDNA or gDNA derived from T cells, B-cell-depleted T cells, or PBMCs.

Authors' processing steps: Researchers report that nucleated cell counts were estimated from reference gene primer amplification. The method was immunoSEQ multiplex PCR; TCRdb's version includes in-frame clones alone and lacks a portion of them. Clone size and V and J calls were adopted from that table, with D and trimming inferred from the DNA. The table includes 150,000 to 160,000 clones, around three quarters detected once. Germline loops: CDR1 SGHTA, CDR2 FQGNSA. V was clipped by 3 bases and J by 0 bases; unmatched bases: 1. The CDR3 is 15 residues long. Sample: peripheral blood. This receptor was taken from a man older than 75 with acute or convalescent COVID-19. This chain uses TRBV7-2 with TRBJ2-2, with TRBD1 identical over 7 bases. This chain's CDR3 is CASSLTGSNTGELFF. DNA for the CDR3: TGTGCCAGCAGCTTGACAGGGTCGAACACCGGGGAGCTGTTTTTT.